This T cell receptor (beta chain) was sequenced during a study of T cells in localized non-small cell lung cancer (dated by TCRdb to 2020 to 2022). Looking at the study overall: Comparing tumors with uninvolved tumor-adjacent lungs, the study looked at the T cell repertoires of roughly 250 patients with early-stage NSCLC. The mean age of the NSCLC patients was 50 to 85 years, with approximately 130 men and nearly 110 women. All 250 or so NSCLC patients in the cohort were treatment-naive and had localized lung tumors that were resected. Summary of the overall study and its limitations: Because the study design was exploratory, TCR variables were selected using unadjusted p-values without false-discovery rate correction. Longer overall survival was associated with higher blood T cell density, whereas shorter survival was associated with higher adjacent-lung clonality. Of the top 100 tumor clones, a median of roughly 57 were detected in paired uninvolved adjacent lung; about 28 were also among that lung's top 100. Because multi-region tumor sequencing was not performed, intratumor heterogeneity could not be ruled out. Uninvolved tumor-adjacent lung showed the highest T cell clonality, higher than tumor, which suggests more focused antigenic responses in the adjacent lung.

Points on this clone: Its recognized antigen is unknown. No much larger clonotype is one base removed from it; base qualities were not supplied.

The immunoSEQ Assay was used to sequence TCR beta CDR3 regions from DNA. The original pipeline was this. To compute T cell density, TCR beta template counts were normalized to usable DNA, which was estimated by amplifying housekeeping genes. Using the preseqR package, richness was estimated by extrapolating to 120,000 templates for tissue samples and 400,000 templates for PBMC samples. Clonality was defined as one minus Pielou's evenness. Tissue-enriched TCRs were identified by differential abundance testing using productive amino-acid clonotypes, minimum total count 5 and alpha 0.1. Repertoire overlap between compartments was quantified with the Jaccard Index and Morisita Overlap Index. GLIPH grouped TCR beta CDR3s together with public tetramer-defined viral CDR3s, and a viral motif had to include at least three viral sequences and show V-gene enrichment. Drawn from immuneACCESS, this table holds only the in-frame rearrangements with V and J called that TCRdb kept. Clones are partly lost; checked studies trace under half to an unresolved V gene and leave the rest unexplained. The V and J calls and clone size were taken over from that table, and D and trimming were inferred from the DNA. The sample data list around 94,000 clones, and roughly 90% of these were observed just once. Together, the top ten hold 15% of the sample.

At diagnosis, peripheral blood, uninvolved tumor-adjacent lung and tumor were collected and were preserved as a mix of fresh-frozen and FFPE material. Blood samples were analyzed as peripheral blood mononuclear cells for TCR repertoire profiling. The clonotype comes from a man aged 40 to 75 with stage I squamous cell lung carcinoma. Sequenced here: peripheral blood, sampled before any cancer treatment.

The CDR3 region: CAWSSHTPWDEQFF. The nucleotide sequence is given as TGTGCCTGGAGTTCCCATACCCCCTGGGATGAGCAGTTCTTC. Rearrangement joined TRBV30 to TRBJ2-1, with no confident D gene call. The V end loses 2 bases and the J end loses 8 bases, and a stretch of 16 bases separates them. Sequences GTSNPN (CDR1) and SVGIG (CDR2) are obtained from the germline V gene (reference sequence). The CDR3 holds 14 amino acids from the cysteine to the phenylalanine. Of all the DNA, just the CDR3 is kept, 42 bases in frame from base 1.